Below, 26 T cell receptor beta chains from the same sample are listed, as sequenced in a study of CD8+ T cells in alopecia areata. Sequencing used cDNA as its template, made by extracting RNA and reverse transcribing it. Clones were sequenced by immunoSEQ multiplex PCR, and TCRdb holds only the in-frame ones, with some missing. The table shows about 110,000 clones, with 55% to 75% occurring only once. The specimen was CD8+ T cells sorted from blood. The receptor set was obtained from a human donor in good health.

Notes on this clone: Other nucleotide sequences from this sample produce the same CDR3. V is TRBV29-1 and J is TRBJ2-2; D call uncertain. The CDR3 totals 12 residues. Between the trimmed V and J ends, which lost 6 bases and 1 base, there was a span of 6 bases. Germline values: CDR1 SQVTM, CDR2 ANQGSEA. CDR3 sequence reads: CSVPQNTGELFF. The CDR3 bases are TGCAGCGTCCCGCAGAACACCGGGGAGCTGTTTTTT.

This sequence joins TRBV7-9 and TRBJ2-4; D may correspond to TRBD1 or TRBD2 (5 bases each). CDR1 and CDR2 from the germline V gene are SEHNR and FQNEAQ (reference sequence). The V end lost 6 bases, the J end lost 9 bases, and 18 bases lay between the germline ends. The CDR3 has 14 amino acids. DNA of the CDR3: TGTGCCAGCAGTCCTGGAGAGGGGTTGGTCATTCAGTACTTC. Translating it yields CASSPGEGLVIQYF.

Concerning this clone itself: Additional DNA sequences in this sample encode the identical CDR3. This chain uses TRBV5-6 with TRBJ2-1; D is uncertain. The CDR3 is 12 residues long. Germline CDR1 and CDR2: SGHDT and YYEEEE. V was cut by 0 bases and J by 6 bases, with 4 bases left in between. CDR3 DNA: TGTGCCAGCAGCTTGGCGGGCAATGAGCAGTTCTTC. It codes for CASSLAGNEQFF.

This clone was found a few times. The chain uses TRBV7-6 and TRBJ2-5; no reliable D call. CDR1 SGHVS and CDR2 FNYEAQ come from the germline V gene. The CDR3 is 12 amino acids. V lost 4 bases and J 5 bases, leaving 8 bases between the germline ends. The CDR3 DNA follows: TGTGCCAGCAGCTCCCCTCTTGAGACCCAGTACTTC. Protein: CASSSPLETQYF.

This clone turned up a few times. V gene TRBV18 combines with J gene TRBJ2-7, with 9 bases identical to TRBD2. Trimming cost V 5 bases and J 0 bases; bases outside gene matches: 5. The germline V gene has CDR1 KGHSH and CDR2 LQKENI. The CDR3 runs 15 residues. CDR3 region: CASSSERGASYEQYF. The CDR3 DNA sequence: TGTGCCAGCTCATCTGAGCGGGGGGCCTCCTACGAGCAGTACTTC.

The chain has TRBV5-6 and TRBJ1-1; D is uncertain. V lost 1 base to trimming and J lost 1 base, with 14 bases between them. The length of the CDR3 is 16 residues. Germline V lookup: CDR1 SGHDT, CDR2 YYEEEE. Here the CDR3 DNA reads TGTGCCAGCAGCTTGAACGAGGGTACAAGGAACACTGAAGCTTTCTTT. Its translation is CASSLNEGTRNTEAFF. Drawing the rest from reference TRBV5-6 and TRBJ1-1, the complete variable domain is DAGVTQSPTHLIKTRGQQVTLRCSPKSGHDTVSWYQQALGQGPQFIFQYYEEEERQRGNFPDRFSGHQFPNYSSELNVNALLLGDSALYLCASSLNEGTRNTEAFFGQGTRLTVV.

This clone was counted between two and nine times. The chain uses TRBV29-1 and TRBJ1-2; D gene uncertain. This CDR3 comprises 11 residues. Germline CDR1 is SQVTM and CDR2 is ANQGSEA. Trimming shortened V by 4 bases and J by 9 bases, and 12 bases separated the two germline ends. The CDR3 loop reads CSVAHQSRYTF. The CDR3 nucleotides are TGCAGCGTTGCCCACCAATCGCGCTACACCTTC.

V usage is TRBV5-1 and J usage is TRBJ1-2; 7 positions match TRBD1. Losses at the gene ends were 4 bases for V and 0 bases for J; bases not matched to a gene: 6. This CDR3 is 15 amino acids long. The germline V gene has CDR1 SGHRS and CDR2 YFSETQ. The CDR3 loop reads CASSVQGRPNYGYTF. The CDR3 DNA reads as TGCGCCAGCAGCGTACAGGGGAGGCCTAACTATGGCTACACCTTC.

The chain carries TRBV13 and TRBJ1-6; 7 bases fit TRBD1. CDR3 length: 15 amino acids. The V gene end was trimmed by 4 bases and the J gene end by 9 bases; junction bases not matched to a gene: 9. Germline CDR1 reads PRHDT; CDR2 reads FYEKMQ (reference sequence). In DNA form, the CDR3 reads TGTGCCAGCAGCTCGGGGACAGATATTGTTTCACCCCTCCACTTT. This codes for CASSSGTDIVSPLHF.

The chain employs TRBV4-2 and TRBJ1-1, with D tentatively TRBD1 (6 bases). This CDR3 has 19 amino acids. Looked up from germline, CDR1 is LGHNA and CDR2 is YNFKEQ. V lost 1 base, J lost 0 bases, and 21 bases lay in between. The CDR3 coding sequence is TGTGCCAGCAGCCAAGCCATTGGGACACTTAATGACATGAACACTGAAGCTTTCTTT. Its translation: CASSQAIGTLNDMNTEAFF.

Written as DNA, the CDR3 is TGCAGCACGCGGGGTGGGCAGGTCACAGATACGCAGTATTTT. Encoded protein: CSTRGGQVTDTQYF. This rearrangement joins TRBV29-1 to TRBJ2-3; the D gene is possibly TRBD2 (6 bases). The CDR3 totals 14 residues. Trimming pared 8 bases from V and 2 bases from J, leaving 17 bases between. Germline CDR1 is SQVTM and CDR2 is ANQGSEA.

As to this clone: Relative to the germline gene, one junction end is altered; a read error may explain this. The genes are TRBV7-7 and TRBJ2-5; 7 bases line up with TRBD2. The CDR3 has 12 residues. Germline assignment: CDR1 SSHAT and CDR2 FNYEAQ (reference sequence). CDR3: CASSMWEGTQYF. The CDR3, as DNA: TGTGCTAGCAGCATGTGGGAGGGGACCCAGTACTTC.

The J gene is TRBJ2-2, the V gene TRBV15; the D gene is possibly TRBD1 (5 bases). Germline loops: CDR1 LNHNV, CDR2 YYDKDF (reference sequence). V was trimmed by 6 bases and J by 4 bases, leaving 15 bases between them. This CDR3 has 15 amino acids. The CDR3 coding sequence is TGTGCCACCAGAAGGTCCCCAGGGATCACCGGGGAGCTGTTTTTT. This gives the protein CATRRSPGITGELFF.

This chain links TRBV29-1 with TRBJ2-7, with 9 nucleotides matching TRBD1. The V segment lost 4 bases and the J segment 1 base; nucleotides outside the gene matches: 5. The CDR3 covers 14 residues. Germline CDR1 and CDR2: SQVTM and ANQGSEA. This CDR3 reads CSVADRGKSYEQYF. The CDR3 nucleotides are TGCAGCGTTGCCGACAGGGGGAAATCCTACGAGCAGTACTTC.

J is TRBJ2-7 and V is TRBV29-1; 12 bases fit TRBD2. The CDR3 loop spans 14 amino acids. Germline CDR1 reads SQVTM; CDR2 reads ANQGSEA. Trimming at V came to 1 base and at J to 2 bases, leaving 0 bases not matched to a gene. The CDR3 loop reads CSVEGTSGAYEQYF. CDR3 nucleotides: TGCAGCGTTGAAGGGACTAGCGGGGCCTACGAGCAGTACTTC.

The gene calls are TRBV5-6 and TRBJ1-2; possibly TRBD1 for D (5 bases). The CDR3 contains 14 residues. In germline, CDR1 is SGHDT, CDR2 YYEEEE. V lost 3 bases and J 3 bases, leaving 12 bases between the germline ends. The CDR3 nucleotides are TGTGCCAGCAGCTCAGGGTTGGGGGACTATGGCTACACCTTC. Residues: CASSSGLGDYGYTF.

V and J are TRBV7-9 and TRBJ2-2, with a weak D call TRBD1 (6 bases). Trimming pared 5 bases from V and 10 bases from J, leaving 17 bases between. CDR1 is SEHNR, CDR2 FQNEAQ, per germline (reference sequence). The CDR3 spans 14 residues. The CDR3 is CASSTPDQGKELFF. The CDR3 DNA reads TGTGCCAGCAGCACGCCAGACCAGGGGAAGGAGCTGTTTTTT.

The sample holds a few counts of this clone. As DNA, the CDR3 is TGTGCCAGCAGTTTGGGCAGGAGGGCTCAGCCCCAGCATTTT. This sequence encodes CASSLGRRAQPQHF. The rearrangement links TRBV27 to TRBJ1-5; D gene ambiguous. This CDR3 contains 14 residues. Looked up from germline, CDR1 is MNHEY and CDR2 is SMNVEV (reference sequence). Trimming pared 3 bases from V and 6 bases from J, leaving 12 bases between.

The CDR3 here is CASSLGGTTEAFF. The DNA for the CDR3 is TGTGCCAGCAGCTTAGGGGGAACCACTGAAGCTTTCTTT. This chain links TRBV5-6 with TRBJ1-1; maybe TRBD1 (6 bases). The CDR3 has 13 residues. With 2 bases removed from V and 4 bases from J, the gap between germline ends came to 9 bases. Germline values: CDR1 SGHDT, CDR2 YYEEEE.

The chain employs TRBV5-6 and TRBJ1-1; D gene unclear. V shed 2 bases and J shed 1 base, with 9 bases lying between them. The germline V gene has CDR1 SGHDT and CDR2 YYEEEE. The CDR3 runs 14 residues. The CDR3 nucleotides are TGTGCCAGCAGCTTCCCACAGCCGAACACTGAAGCTTTCTTT. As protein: CASSFPQPNTEAFF.

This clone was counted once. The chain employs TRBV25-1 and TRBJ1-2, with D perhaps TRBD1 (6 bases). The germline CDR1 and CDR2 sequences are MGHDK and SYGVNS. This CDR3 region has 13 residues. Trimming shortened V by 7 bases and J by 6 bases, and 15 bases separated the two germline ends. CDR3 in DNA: TGTGCCAGCAATACGGGACACCTTGATGGCTACACCTTC. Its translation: CASNTGHLDGYTF.

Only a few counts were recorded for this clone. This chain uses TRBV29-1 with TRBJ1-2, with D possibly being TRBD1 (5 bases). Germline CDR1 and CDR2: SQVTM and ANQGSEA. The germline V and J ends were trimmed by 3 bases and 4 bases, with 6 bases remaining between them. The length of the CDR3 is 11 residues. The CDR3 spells CSVDTGYGYTF. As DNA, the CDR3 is TGCAGCGTTGATACAGGCTATGGCTACACCTTC. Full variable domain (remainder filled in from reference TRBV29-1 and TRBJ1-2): SAVISQKPSRDICQRGTSLTIQCQVDSQVTMMFWYRQQPGQSLTLIATANQGSEATYESGFVIDKFPISRPNLTFSTLTVSNMSPEDSSIYLCSVDTGYGYTFGSGTRLTVV.

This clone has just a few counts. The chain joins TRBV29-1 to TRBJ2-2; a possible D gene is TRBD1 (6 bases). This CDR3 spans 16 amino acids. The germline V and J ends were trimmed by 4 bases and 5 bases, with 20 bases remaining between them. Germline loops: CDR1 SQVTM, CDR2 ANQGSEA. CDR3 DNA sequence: TGCAGCGTTGTCTTAGATCAGGGGATCGGGACCGGGGAGCTGTTTTTT. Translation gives CSVVLDQGIGTGELFF.

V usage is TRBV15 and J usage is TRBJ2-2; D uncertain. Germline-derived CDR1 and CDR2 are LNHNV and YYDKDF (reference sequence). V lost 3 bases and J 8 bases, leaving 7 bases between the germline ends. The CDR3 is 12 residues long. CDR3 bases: TGTGCCACCAGCAGGGTAGTGGGGGAGCTGTTTTTT. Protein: CATSRVVGELFF.

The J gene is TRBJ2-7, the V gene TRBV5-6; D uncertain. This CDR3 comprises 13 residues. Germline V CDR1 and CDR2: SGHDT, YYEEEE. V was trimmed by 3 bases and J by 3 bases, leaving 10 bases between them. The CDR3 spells CASSWGSHYEQYF. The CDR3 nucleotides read TGTGCCAGCAGCTGGGGATCCCACTACGAGCAGTACTTC. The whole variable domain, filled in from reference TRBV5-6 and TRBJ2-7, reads DAGVTQSPTHLIKTRGQQVTLRCSPKSGHDTVSWYQQALGQGPQFIFQYYEEEERQRGNFPDRFSGHQFPNYSSELNVNALLLGDSALYLCASSWGSHYEQYFGPGTRLTVT.

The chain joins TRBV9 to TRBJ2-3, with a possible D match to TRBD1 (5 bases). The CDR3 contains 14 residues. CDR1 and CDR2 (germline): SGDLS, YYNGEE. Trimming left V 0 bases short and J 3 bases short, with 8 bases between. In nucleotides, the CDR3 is TGTGCCAGCAGCGTAGAGGGGCAGACAGATACGCAGTATTTT. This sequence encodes CASSVEGQTDTQYF.